This T cell receptor (beta chain) originates from a study of T cells in Graves' hyperthyroidism and ophthalmopathy (dated by TCRdb to the late 2010s). At the level of the whole study: Peripheral blood samples were taken at the time of initial diagnosis, prior to any treatment. Once sampling was done, hyperthyroidism patients were given methimazole at a starting dose of 30 mg daily, whereas ophthalmopathy patients were given high-dose intravenous methylprednisolone. The 100 discovery patients were randomly split 7:3 into training and test sets. Whether ophthalmopathy could be predicted prospectively was tested in an independent validation cohort made up of roughly 19 hyperthyroidism patients plus 17 patients who later progressed to ophthalmopathy. Thyroid tissue and blood T-cell repertoires from six Graves' hyperthyroidism patients were also compared in the study. TCR Vbeta CDR3 sequencing of 130 to 150 peripheral blood samples (more than 40 ophthalmopathy, 75 hyperthyroidism and roughly 17 progressor patients) is reported in the paper. TCR V-J signatures able to tell the groups apart were searched for in a discovery cohort of 90 to 100 patients, of whom more than 40 had Graves' ophthalmopathy and some 60 had stable Graves' hyperthyroidism.

V lost 6 bases and J lost 2 bases; the stretch between them is 16 bases long. The CDR3 sequence holds 16 residues, the cysteine and phenylalanine included. Only the CDR3 DNA is retained, 48 bases long and in frame from the first base. CDR1 and CDR2 are drawn from the germline V gene: MNHEY, SVGEGT. Amplification of TCR beta CDR3 regions was carried out from RNA transcripts. The first round of RT-PCR for the TCR CDR3 was performed with the HTBI primer set and the Qiagen OneStep RT-PCR kit. The libraries were constructed in a second round of multiplex PCR and then size-selected and purified. Paired-end sequencing of the libraries was performed with 100 bp reads on an Illumina HiSeq2000. As for how the authors treated the data: SOAPnuke was used to process the raw data, removing reads that contained adapters or uncalled bases, had a mean Phred below 15, or lacked an exact match to the constant primer or identifier. High-quality paired reads were merged using COPE v1.2.5, and each unique nucleotide sequence was defined as a clonotype. Clonotypes were aligned to IMGT TRBV, TRBD and TRBJ reference segments using MiTCR v1.1. The analysis included only V-J combinations with a frequency above 0.0001, which together covered roughly 99% of the repertoires. The TCS score was defined as F50 (clonal expansion) divided by E x V (chaos), with BLOSUM62-based TCRdist calculated between CDR3 peptides within each V-J. Welch's t-statistics and random forest reduced 500 to 550 V-J features to around 14, which were used in a naive Bayes classifier (R e1071). TCRdb reran the public reads through fastp at Q25 and MiXCR, keeping productive beta chains. Rows matching on CDR3 protein sequence are summarized as one entry with the most common DNA and genes. In this record, the V and J calls reflect TCRdb's handling and not the investigators' own analysis. Recorded for this sample are roughly 350,000 distinct CDR3 sequences; roughly 13% of them occurred a single time. The biggest ten clones account for about 37% of the sample.

Turning to this clonotype: There is no known antigen for this receptor. Per-nucleotide qualities are absent, and no much larger clonotype sits a single base away.

Paper-wide results and their limitations: In validation, the model predicted progression to ophthalmopathy a median of 6.5 months before onset, with around 70% sensitivity and about 75% specificity. A model built on a 13 V-J signature distinguished ophthalmopathy from stable hyperthyroidism, reaching around 90% sensitivity and approximately 81% specificity in cross-validation and 80%/75% in testing. No statistical method was used to set the sample size in advance, and investigators knew the group allocation. Most expanded thyroid clonotypes (frequency above 0.001) were also detected in blood, suggesting blood repertoires may reflect thyroid immune responses.

In the ophthalmopathy patients, disease was moderately to severely active, with a Clinical Activity Score of 3 or more, a NOSPECS grade of 4 or more, and a duration of less than 3 months. The study excluded patients with uncontrolled infections, other autoimmune diseases, pregnancy or lactation. Diagnoses relied on clinical symptoms, serum thyroxine and TRAb, thyroid ultrasound and orbital computed tomography. PBMCs were separated from roughly 10 ml of fresh peripheral blood using Ficoll-Paque density gradient centrifugation. Total RNA was extracted using Trizol reagent, and RNA quality was assessed on an Agilent 2100 Bioanalyzer.

The chain uses TRBV6-2 or TRBV6-3 and TRBJ2-2; the D gene identity is not certain. What was sequenced was blood. The TCR was taken from a woman aged 40 to 50 with Graves' ophthalmopathy. The CDR3 is CASSRRLGPNTGELFF. The base sequence is TGTGCCAGCAGCCGCAGACTGGGTCCAAACACCGGGGAGCTGTTTTTT.